The clone carrying this TCR beta chain occurred once. The target antigen is unknown. The source of the sample is a study of high-grade serous ovarian cancer treatment subgroups. Background on the study: Samples averaged around 14,000 reads and roughly 7,700 unique TCR beta rearrangements. Regarding the study as a whole: Tumors within one patient showed repertoire similarity of about 0.11 to 0.85.

The tumor samples were collected prior to definitive surgery or chemotherapy. Assay used: immunoSEQ multiplex PCR; TCRdb lists only in-frame clones, some missing. This table holds about 4,300 clones, 60% to 80% found once. Germline lookup yields CDR1 SGHRS and CDR2 YFSETQ. CDR3 length: 15 amino acids. Trimming removed 7 bases at V and 3 bases at J, with 16 bases between. This chain connects TRBV5-1 to TRBJ2-2; D possibly uses TRBD1 or TRBD2 (6 bases each). The sequence derives from a human donor with high-grade serous ovarian cancer. Sequenced: tumor tissue. The CDR3 DNA reads as TGCGCCAGCTCATGGGGGCGGGGATACACCGGGGAGCTGTTTTTT. Translated: CASSWGRGYTGELFF.